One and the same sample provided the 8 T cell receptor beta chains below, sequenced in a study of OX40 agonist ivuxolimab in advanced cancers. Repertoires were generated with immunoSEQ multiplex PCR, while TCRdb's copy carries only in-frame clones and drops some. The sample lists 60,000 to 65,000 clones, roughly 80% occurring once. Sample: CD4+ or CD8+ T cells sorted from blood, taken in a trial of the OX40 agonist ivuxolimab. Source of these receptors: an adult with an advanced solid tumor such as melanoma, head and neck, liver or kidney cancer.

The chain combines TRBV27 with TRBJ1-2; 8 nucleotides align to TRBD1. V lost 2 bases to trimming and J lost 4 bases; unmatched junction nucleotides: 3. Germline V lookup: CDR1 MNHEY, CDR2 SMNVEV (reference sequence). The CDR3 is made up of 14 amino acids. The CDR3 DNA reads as TGTGCCAGCAGTTTAGGACAGGGACCCTATGGCTACACCTTC. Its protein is CASSLGQGPYGYTF.

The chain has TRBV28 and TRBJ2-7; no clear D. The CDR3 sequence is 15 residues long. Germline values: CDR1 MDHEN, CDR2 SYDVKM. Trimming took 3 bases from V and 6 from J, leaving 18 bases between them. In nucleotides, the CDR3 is TGTGCCAGCAGTTTGTTGGGCAACCCCCCATCCGAGCAGTACTTC. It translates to CASSLLGNPPSEQYF.

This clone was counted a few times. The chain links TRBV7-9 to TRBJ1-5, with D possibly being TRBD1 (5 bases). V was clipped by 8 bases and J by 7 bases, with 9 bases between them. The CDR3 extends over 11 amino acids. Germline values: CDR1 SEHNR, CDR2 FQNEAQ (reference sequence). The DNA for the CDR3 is TGTGCCAGCGTTCACAGGCAGCCCCAGCATTTT. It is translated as CASVHRQPQHF. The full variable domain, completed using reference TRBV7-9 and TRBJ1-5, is DTGVSQNPRHKITKRGQNVTFRCDPISEHNRLYWYRQTLGQGPEFLTYFQNEAQLEKSRLLSDRFSAERPKGSFSTLEIQRTEQGDSAMYLCASVHRQPQHFGDGTRLSIL.

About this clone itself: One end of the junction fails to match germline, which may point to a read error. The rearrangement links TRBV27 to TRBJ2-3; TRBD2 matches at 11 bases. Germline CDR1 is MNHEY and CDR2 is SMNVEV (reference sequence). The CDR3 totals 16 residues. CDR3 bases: TGTGCCAGCAGTTTTAGCGGGAGGGGAGCCACAGATATGCAGTATTTT. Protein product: CASSFSGRGATDMQYF.

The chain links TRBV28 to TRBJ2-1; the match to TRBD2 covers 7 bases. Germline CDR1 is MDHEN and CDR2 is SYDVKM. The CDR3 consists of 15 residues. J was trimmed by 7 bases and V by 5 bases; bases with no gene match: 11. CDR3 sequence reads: CASSQRQMGGNEQFF. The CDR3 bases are TGTGCCAGCAGTCAAAGACAGATGGGAGGGAATGAGCAGTTCTTC.

The CDR3 region is CASSAVSGTSGGKNNFNEQFF. The CDR3, as DNA: TGCGCCAGCAGTGCCGTCTCCGGGACTAGCGGGGGTAAAAATAACTTCAATGAGCAGTTCTTC. The chain employs TRBV10-1 and TRBJ2-1; 14 positions agree with TRBD2. V lost 4 bases to trimming and J lost 6 bases; unmatched junction nucleotides: 20. Looked up from germline, CDR1 is WNHNN and CDR2 is SYGVQD (reference sequence). The CDR3 loop spans 21 amino acids.

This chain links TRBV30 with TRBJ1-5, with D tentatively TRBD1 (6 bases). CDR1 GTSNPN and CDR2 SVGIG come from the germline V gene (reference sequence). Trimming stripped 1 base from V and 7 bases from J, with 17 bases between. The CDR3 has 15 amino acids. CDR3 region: CAWSALTGGGQPQHF. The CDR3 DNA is TGTGCCTGGAGTGCCCTAACGGGGGGCGGACAGCCCCAGCATTTT.

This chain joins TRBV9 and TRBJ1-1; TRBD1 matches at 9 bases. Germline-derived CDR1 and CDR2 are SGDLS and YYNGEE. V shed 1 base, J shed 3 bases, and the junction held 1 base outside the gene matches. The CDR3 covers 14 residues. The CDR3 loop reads CASSVRQGDTEAFF. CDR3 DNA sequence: TGTGCCAGCAGCGTACGACAGGGGGACACTGAAGCTTTCTTT.